This entry concerns a single T cell receptor beta chain. This clone was detected a few times. There is no known antigen for this receptor. Within one base of it there is no much larger clone, and no base qualities were kept. V lost 0 bases and J lost 2 bases; the stretch between them is 11 bases long. Inclusive of the bounding cysteine and phenylalanine, the CDR3 is 15 residues long. Just CDR3 DNA is preserved here, 45 bases in frame from base 1. The germline V gene (reference sequence) gives CDR1 as SGHKS and CDR2 as YYEKEE. This entry is derived from a study of cytomegalovirus exposure and HLA in healthy donors (dated by TCRdb to 2016 to 2017). Study-level background: According to an earlier analysis of 450 to 650 of the donors, 150 million to 200 million T cells yielded roughly 100 million unique TCR beta sequences and less than 300 Gb of sequence data. All discovery cohort repertoires had been generated on a single sequencing platform. The study was designed to test whether signatures of past pathogen exposure could be identified by cataloging public T cell receptors. The T cell repertoires of several hundred subjects were profiled by immunosequencing and related to cytomegalovirus serostatus. A later analysis re-analyzed previously published TCR beta repertoires from 660 or so donors and added high-resolution HLA genotyping to study TCR occurrence patterns. About five DR-DQ haplotypes were handled as single units for association and clustering because linkage in the cohort was strong. An early release that covered some 640 HLA-typed donors contained approximately 300 gigabases of sequencing data and about 84 million unique TCR sequences. HLA typing covered class I and class II loci at four-digit resolution. Besides the first cohort of around 670 subjects, a separate validation cohort made up of 120 or so different subjects was used. Rather than drawing on any new phenotypic data, the later analysis identified candidate immune exposures from TCR beta sequences and the way those sequences occurred across donors. Typing coverage varied by locus: roughly 620-640 donors for A, B, C, DRB1 and DQB1; more than 500 for DQA1; approximately 610 for DPA1; roughly 470 for DPB1. Donor age, sex, ethnicity and CMV serostatus were compiled alongside the repertoire data. High-throughput TCR immunosequencing, statistical association of individual TCRs with disease status, and machine learning were combined to predict cytomegalovirus infection status. Among some 410 genotyped donors of the cohort, an average of approximately 230,000 unique TCR beta nucleotide sequences were sequenced per donor, about a sixth of them non-productive. The genetic ancestry cluster associated with self-reported Caucasian donors included over 65% of the roughly 400 genotyped donors. In a later genetic analysis, genome-wide SNP genotypes for about three fifths of the roughly 670 donors were used, and that subset was treated as a discovery cohort. An earlier analysis of several hundred of the donors used high-throughput TCR beta sequencing to judge whether each TCR beta V gene segment behaved as functional or pseudogenic. On the study overall, not on this receptor specifically: A few of the identified cytomegalovirus-associated TCR beta chains were confirmed in vitro to be specific for cytomegalovirus antigens. Cytomegalovirus status was reported to be diagnosed by the classifier with high specificity and sensitivity in both the original and validation cohorts. In a later analysis, HLA-associated TCR beta chains were found to be more clonally expanded and to have lower generation probabilities than equally common non-associated chains. Because HLA typing was unavailable for some donors at each locus, only the typed subset was used in association tests. A further reported finding was that TCR beta sequences accurately predicted the HLA-A and HLA-B alleles for most subjects in the first cohort. At a false discovery rate of 0.05, a later analysis linked about 17,000 TCR beta sequences to specific HLA alleles. According to a later analysis, parvovirus B19, influenza, CMV and Epstein-Barr virus appeared linked to several top co-occurrence clusters. In a later analysis, the rate of TCR association differed among HLA loci, with DRB1 alleles having the most associated TCRs and HLA-C alleles having the fewest. Most TCR sequences were observed very rarely across donors, whereas some public TCRs were present in many individuals. According to a later analysis, most CMV-associated TCR beta chains appeared to be HLA-restricted, and the HLA associations seemed to be driven largely by CMV exposure. A cluster of highly shared sequence variants was judged likely to represent a technical artifact of the sequencing pipeline. Because the 87-base-pair reads could not distinguish some IMGT-functional V segments, including TRBV6-2 and TRBV6-3, those segments were excluded. The only immune exposure information available for the cohort was CMV serostatus. An association between a missense DCLRE1C variant and V-gene and J-gene trimming of TCR beta chains was found in a later genetic analysis and replicated in an independent cohort. This cohort had only TCR beta chains sequenced, and the lack of alpha or paired-chain data limited which features could be detected. A total of 150 to 200 TCR beta chains were listed by the study as associated with cytomegalovirus. Correlated functional status among segregating V segments might reflect linkage disequilibrium, but an unknown experimental factor could not be ruled out. Strong co-occurrence of HLA alleles, especially DR and DQ, made assigning TCR associations to individual alleles difficult. About 17 rarely observed V segments, including chromosome 9 orphons, were excluded from the earlier analysis of just under 600 of the donors because counts were too low. According to a later genetic analysis, donors in an Asian-associated ancestry cluster had fewer N-insertions in productive TCRs than the roughly 660-donor mean. Roughly uniform sequencing depth across donors was assumed in presence/absence analyses, although this assumption may not hold. According to the authors, the approach could potentially be generalized to other disease states and immunological phenotypes. In an earlier analysis of some 500 of the donors, most TCR beta V segments appeared in productive rearrangements about 87% or about 30% of the time, broadly matching IMGT annotations.

The library was prepared using the immunoSEQ multiplex PCR assay. A mixture of 60 forward primers for TCR Vbeta segments and 13 reverse primers for TCR Jbeta segments was used in the multiplex PCR. The CDR3 region of rearranged TCR beta genes was amplified from genomic DNA by a multiplex PCR assay. The amplified TCR beta libraries were sequenced on the Illumina HiSeq System as 87-base-pair reads. As for the authors' bioinformatics: A later analysis tallied tens of millions of unique TCR beta chains across the 650 to 750 repertoires, and approximately 12 million of those chains were shared by two or more donors. Raw reads were error-corrected and collapsed into unique sequences with a nearest-neighbor algorithm that merged closely related sequences to remove PCR and sequencing errors. V, D and J gene segments were assigned by aligning CDR3 sequences to IMGT reference sequences. For a sequence to be retained, a match of at least six nucleotides was required to both a V gene segment and a J gene segment. Rearrangements were classified as productive when the CDR3 lacked stop codons and remained in frame with V and J, and all other rearrangements were classified as non-productive. CDR3 was defined by IMGT convention, running from the second conserved V-encoded cysteine to the conserved J-encoded phenylalanine. The earlier analysis of 500 to 750 of the donors excluded any sequence lacking an unambiguous match to a single V gene segment. In an earlier analysis of approximately 550 of the donors, V segments were called functional above 56.7% productive rearrangements and were called segregating when the between-donor standard deviation exceeded 5%. To diagnose cytomegalovirus status from the catalog of TCR beta chain sequences, a statistical classification framework was built. V and J gene assignment, in a later analysis, came from comparing TCR nucleotide sequences with IMGT/GENE-DB human TR gene sequences. Using the TCRdist pipeline, a later analysis assigned CDR3 sequences along with most-parsimonious VDJ recombination scenarios. In a later analysis, each TCR beta chain was defined by its CDR3 amino acid sequence together with its V-gene family, and reads lacking a unique V-gene family were excluded. In a later analysis, 450 to 600 highly shared, low-generation-probability nucleotide sequences were removed to address suspected cross-contamination and a sequencing artifact. In a later analysis, a clonal expansion index for each public chain was calculated from normalized within-repertoire ranks of inferred template counts. Generation probabilities in a later analysis came from a VDJ recombination model fitted to out-of-frame rearrangements, and those results were checked against IGoR. A later analysis scored TCR-TCR, TCR-HLA and TCR-CMV co-occurrence with hypergeometric tests, applying a repertoire-size bias correction to TCR pairs. To estimate false discovery rates, a later analysis permuted the HLA or CMV assignments 20 times. In a later analysis, co-occurring TCRs were grouped with DBSCAN, and TCRdist sequence similarity was added when clustering was performed within HLA-allele-positive subsets. Repertoires with fewer than 30,000 or more than 120,000 public chains, plus five repertoires with anomalous nucleotide sharing, were excluded from co-occurrence clustering. TCRdb holds this immuneACCESS table with in-frame rearrangements only. Some clones are missing; in checked studies, unresolved V genes explain under half, and the rest has no known cause. V, J and clone size were drawn from that table, and D and trimming were deduced from the DNA. The sample yields tens of thousands of clones; approximately 80% were counted once. The ten largest clones represent approximately 3.6% of the sample.

The cohort was made up of several hundred healthy bone marrow donors. At the time of sampling, every cohort member was nominally healthy, though immune exposures that went unrecorded were likely present. The donor tested CMV seropositive and was one of the 289 seropositive cohort members. A peripheral blood sample was collected from each donor, and TCR beta sequencing was performed on peripheral blood mononuclear cells. Genomic DNA was extracted from the blood cell samples with the Qiagen DNeasy Blood Extraction Kit. Sequences were obtained from PBMCs. The clonotype originates from a woman between 40 and 55 years old in good health and CMV-seropositive. The sequence joins TRBV5-5 to TRBJ1-1; the D gene is unclear. The CDR3 sequence is CASSLEFQTNTEAFF. The nucleotide sequence reads TGTGCCAGCAGCTTGGAATTTCAGACTAACACTGAAGCTTTCTTT. Beyond the CDR3, the reference TRBV5-5 and TRBJ1-1 genes provide the residues; the full variable domain reads: DAGVTQSPTHLIKTRGQQVTLRCSPISGHKSVSWYQQVLGQGPQFIFQYYEKEERGRGNFPDRFSARQFPNYSSELNVNALLLGDSALYLCASSLEFQTNTEAFFGQGTRLTVV.